This T cell receptor (beta chain) appears in the sequencing data of a study of T cells after yellow fever vaccination. This clonotype has a count of ten or more. Its antigen is undetermined. Trimming removed 2 bases at V and 6 bases at J, with 9 bases between. The CDR3 totals 13 residues. CDR1 and CDR2 (germline): SGHRS, YFSETQ. Study conclusions and caveats: Only a small proportion of the clonotypes turned up in both the CD4 and the CD8 compartments, likely arising from convergent recombination.

Conversion of TCR transcripts into cDNA relied on 5'RACE template switching, which added a universal primer site and UMIs. MiXCR was run by TCRdb on the 5' RACE reads, yielding one entry per CDR3 protein. The table lists about 250,000 distinct CDR3 sequences, roughly 3.7% of them singletons. The starting material was PBMCs, obtained 15 days after the yellow fever booster vaccination. This sequence joins TRBV5-1 and TRBJ2-1, with unresolved D. The TCR originated in a man aged 18-30 years who received the YFV17D yellow fever vaccine. CDR3 sequence reads: CASSFGSSNEQFF. The DNA for the CDR3 is TGCGCCAGCAGCTTCGGGTCGTCCAATGAGCAGTTCTTC.